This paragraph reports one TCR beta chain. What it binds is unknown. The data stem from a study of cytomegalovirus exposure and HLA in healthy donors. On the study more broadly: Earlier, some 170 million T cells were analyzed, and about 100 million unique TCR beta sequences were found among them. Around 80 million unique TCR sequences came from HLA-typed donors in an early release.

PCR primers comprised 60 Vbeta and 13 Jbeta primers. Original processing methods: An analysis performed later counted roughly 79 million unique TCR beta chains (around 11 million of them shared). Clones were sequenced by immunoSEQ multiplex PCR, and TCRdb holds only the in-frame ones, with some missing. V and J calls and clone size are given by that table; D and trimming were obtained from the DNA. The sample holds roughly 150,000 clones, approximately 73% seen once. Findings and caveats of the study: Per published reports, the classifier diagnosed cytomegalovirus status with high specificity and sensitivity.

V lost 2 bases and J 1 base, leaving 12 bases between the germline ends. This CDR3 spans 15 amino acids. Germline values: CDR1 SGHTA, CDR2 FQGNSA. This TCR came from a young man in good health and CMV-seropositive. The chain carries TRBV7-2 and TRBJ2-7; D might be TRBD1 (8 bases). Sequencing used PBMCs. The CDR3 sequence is CASSLLQGGSYEQYF. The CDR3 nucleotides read TGTGCCAGCAGCTTACTACAGGGGGGGTCCTACGAGCAGTACTTC.